The 5 T cell receptor beta chains reported below all come from one sample, sequenced in a study of cytomegalovirus exposure and HLA in healthy donors. The study ran its PCR with 60 Vbeta and 13 Jbeta primers. Sequencing was performed with immunoSEQ multiplex PCR; in TCRdb, only in-frame clones are kept and a portion is missing. The table lists roughly 170,000 clones, around 83% of them singletons. What was sequenced was PBMCs. Source of these receptors: a man in his fifties or sixties in good health and CMV-seronegative.

This chain joins TRBV27 and TRBJ1-2; 10 bases map to TRBD1. The germline V gene has CDR1 MNHEY and CDR2 SMNVEV (reference sequence). The CDR3 has 14 amino acids. V was clipped by 4 bases and J by 2 bases; unmatched bases: 1. The CDR3 protein is CASSWGQGNYGYTF. In DNA form, the CDR3 reads TGTGCCAGCAGTTGGGGACAGGGGAACTATGGCTACACCTTC.

The chain recombines TRBV5-4 with TRBJ2-7; tentative D call: TRBD2 (5 bases). V was cut by 1 base and J by 2 bases, with 16 bases left in between. CDR3 length equals 16 residues. CDR1 and CDR2 from the germline V gene are SGHNT and YYREEE (reference sequence). CDR3 region: CASSLMGWEFTYEQYF. In DNA form, the CDR3 reads TGTGCCAGCAGCTTGATGGGGTGGGAGTTTACCTACGAGCAGTACTTC.

The V gene is TRBV4-2, the J gene TRBJ1-2, with D unresolved. The CDR3 covers 15 residues. From germline, CDR1 is LGHNA and CDR2 YNFKEQ. V was clipped by 1 base and J by 4 bases, with 13 bases between them. CDR3 residues: CASSQGTGLGYGYTF. DNA of the CDR3: TGTGCCAGCAGCCAAGGAACGGGGTTGGGCTATGGCTACACCTTC.

The chain combines TRBV15 with TRBJ1-4; 9 bases are shared with TRBD1. Looked up from germline, CDR1 is LNHNV and CDR2 is YYDKDF (reference sequence). J lost 11 bases, V lost 1 base, and 11 bases had no gene match. The length of the CDR3 is 16 residues. The CDR3 nucleotides are TGTGCCACCAGCAGAGGTTCCGGGACAGGGTCGGTGAAACTGTTTTTT. Its protein is CATSRGSGTGSVKLFF.

The chain carries TRBV6-5 and TRBJ1-1, with D uncertain. V gave up 8 bases and J gave up 6 bases, with 16 bases separating them. CDR3 length equals 13 residues. CDR1 is MNHEY and CDR2 is SVGAGI in the germline V gene. The CDR3 spells CASAYGRAAEAFF. The CDR3 nucleotides read TGTGCCAGCGCTTACGGGAGGGCGGCTGAAGCTTTCTTT.